The clone carrying this TCR beta chain was counted a few times. The CDR3 is 14 amino acids. CDR1 is MNHEY, CDR2 SVGAGI, per germline. The V segment lost 11 bases and the J segment 5 bases; nucleotides outside the gene matches: 7. This entry comes from a study of cytomegalovirus exposure and HLA in healthy donors. PCR amplification relied on 60 Vbeta primers (plus 13 Jbeta primers). Clones were sequenced by immunoSEQ multiplex PCR, and TCRdb holds only the in-frame ones, with some missing. The sample shows fewer than 100,000 clones, roughly three quarters of them seen only once. This chain joins TRBV6-5 and TRBJ2-3, with 13 bases fitting TRBD2. This clonotype was sampled from a female donor in good health and CMV-seronegative. The material sequenced was PBMCs. DNA of the CDR3: TGTGCCGGCCGACTAGCGGGGGGCATAGATACGCAGTATTTT. It yields the protein CAGRLAGGIDTQYF.